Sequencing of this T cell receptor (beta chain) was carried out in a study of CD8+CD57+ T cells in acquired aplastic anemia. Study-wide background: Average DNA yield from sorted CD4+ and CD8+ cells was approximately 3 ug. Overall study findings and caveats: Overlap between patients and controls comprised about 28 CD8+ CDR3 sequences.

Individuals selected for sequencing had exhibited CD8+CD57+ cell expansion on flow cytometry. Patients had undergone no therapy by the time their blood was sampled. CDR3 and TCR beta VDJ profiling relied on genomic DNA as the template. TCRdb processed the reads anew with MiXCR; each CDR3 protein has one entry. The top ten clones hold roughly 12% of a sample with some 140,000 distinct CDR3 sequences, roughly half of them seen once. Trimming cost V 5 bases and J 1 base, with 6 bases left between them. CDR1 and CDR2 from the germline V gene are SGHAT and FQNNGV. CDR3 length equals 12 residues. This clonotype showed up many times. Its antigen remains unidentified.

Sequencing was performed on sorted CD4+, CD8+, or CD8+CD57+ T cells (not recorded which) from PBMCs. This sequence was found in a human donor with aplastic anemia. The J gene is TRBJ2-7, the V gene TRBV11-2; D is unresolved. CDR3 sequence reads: CASSTTSYEQYF. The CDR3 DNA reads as TGTGCCAGCAGCACAACTTCCTACGAGCAGTACTTC.